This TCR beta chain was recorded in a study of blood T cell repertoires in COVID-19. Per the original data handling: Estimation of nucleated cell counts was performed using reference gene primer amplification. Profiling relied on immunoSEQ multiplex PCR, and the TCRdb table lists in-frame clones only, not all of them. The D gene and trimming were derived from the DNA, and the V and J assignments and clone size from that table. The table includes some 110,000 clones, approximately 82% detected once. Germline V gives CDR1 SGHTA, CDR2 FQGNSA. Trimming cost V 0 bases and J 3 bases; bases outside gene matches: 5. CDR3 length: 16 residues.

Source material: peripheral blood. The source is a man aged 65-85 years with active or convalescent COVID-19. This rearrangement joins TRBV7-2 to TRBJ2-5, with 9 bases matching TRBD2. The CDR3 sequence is CASSLAAGGWEETQYF. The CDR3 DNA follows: TGTGCCAGCAGCTTAGCAGCGGGGGGTTGGGAAGAGACCCAGTACTTC.